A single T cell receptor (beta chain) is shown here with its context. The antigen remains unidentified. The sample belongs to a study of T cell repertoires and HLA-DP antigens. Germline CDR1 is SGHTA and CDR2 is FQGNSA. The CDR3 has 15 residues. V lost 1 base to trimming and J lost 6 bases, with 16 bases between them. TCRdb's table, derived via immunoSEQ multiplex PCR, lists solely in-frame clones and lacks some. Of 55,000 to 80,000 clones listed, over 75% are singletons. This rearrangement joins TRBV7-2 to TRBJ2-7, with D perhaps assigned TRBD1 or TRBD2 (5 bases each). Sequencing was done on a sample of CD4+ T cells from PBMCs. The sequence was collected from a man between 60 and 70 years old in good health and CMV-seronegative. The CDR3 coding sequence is TGTGCCAGCAGCTTAGAGGGGACGCACGGCACCGAGCAGTACTTC. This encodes CASSLEGTHGTEQYF.